This is a list of T cell receptor beta chains from one sample in a study of shared clonotypes between healthy human individuals. Some clones are missing from TCRdb's copy, which holds only in-frame ones; the method was immunoSEQ multiplex PCR. The sample has fewer than 3 million clones, 85% to 95% seen once. The sequenced sample was naive CD4+ T cells from PBMCs. Receptors originate from a young man in good health. Some clones in this sample may be carry-over from other donors' samples. The CDR3 runs from the conserved cysteine through the conserved F or W. The order of the fields is J gene, V gene, D gene, CDR3 DNA, CDR3 protein. D genes are given only for firm matches.

j_gene: TRBJ1-5
v_gene: TRBV10-3
d_gene: .
CDR3nt: TGTGCCATCAGTGAGTCTGACAGGCCGAATCAGCCCCAGCATTTT
CDR3aa: CAISESDRPNQPQHF

j_gene: TRBJ2-3
v_gene: TRBV7-2
d_gene: TRBD2
CDR3nt: TGTGCCAGCAGCCCTCTAGCGGGGAGCACAGATACGCAGTATTTT
CDR3aa: CASSPLAGSTDTQYF

j_gene: TRBJ2-1
v_gene: TRBV5-8
d_gene: .
CDR3nt: TGTGCCAGCAGCTTGCGTGGGGGCACCTACAATGAGCAGTTCTTC
CDR3aa: CASSLRGGTYNEQFF

j_gene: TRBJ2-3
v_gene: TRBV19
d_gene: .
CDR3nt: TGTGCCAGTAGGAGGACTGGCGTCACAGATACGCAGTATTTT
CDR3aa: CASRRTGVTDTQYF

j_gene: TRBJ1-2
v_gene: TRBV13
d_gene: .
CDR3nt: TGTGCCAGCAGCTTAGGCGCCCACAGGGACTATGGCTACACCTTC
CDR3aa: CASSLGAHRDYGYTF

j_gene: TRBJ2-2
v_gene: TRBV19
d_gene: TRBD1
CDR3nt: TGTGCCAGTAGTGATCCCGGGACAGGGGGAGGGACCGGGGAGCTGTTTTTT
CDR3aa: CASSDPGTGGGTGELFF

j_gene: TRBJ1-1
v_gene: TRBV28
d_gene: .
CDR3nt: TGTGCCAGCAGTTTACAAGGACCTGAAGCTTTCTTT
CDR3aa: CASSLQGPEAFF

j_gene: TRBJ1-5
v_gene: TRBV7-9
d_gene: .
CDR3nt: TGTGCCAGCAGCTTAGGGGGGACCCTGAGTGAGCCCCAGCATTTT
CDR3aa: CASSLGGTLSEPQHF

j_gene: TRBJ1-1
v_gene: TRBV1
d_gene: .
CDR3nt: TGCACCAGCAGCCAAGCGGTGAACACTGAAGCTTTCTTT
CDR3aa: CTSSQAVNTEAFF

j_gene: TRBJ1-3
v_gene: TRBV28
d_gene: .
CDR3nt: TGTGCCAGCAGTTCGTCCGGGGACCTAAACACCATATATTTT
CDR3aa: CASSSSGDLNTIYF

j_gene: TRBJ1-1
v_gene: TRBV28
d_gene: TRBD1
CDR3nt: TGTGCCAGCAGTCCCTCCCTGACAGGGGTGAACACTGAAGCTTTCTTT
CDR3aa: CASSPSLTGVNTEAFF

j_gene: TRBJ1-3
v_gene: TRBV11-2
d_gene: TRBD1
CDR3nt: TGTGCCAGCAGTACAGGGGTCTCTGGAAACACCATATATTTT
CDR3aa: CASSTGVSGNTIYF

j_gene: TRBJ1-5
v_gene: TRBV6-1
d_gene: TRBD1
CDR3nt: TGTGCCAGCAGTGGACAGGGAAGCAATCAGCCCCAGCATTTT
CDR3aa: CASSGQGSNQPQHF

j_gene: TRBJ1-1
v_gene: TRBV2
d_gene: .
CDR3nt: TGTGCCAGCAGCCAACAGGGAGGGGACACTGAAGCTTTCTTT
CDR3aa: CASSQQGGDTEAFF

j_gene: TRBJ1-1
v_gene: TRBV6-6
d_gene: TRBD1
CDR3nt: TGTGCCAGCAGTTACCCGGGACAGGGGACGTGGACTGAAGCTTTCTTT
CDR3aa: CASSYPGQGTWTEAFF